Below, 23 T cell receptor beta chains from the same sample are listed, as sequenced in a study of control samples from healthy donors and cancer patients. Data came from immunoSEQ multiplex PCR; TCRdb stores just in-frame clones and leaves some out. The table has some 140,000 clones, roughly 94% seen once. Sequences were obtained from blood. The source is a man aged 40-50 years in good health.

The genes are TRBV20-1 and TRBJ2-7; no firm D call. This CDR3 has 11 amino acids. The ends were cut back, 6 bases at V and 2 bases at J, with 8 bases in the middle. Germline V gene data show CDR1 as DFQATT and CDR2 as SNEGSKA (reference sequence). The chain's CDR3 is CSALGPYEQYF. The CDR3 coding sequence is TGCAGTGCACTGGGCCCCTACGAGCAGTACTTC.

The chain recombines TRBV7-8 with TRBJ1-3; 10 positions match TRBD1. V was pared by 1 base and J by 4 bases, with 4 bases of the junction left unmatched. This CDR3 is built from 16 residues. CDR1 is SGHVS, CDR2 FQNEAQ, per germline. The CDR3 nucleotides read TGTGCCAGCAGCTTAGGGGGGACAGGGGTCGGAAACACCATATATTTT. Encoded protein: CASSLGGTGVGNTIYF.

The V call is TRBV24-1, the J call TRBJ1-5, with D perhaps matching TRBD1 (5 bases). The CDR3 has 14 amino acids. Trimming removed 5 bases from V and 4 bases from J, with 11 bases in between. CDR1 is KGHDR and CDR2 is SFDVKD in the germline V gene. The CDR3 reads CATSGAGWNQPQHF. The CDR3 DNA reads TGTGCCACCAGTGGTGCAGGGTGGAATCAGCCCCAGCATTTT.

This chain joins TRBV18 and TRBJ2-3, with 14 bases aligning to TRBD2. Germline V CDR1 and CDR2: KGHSH, LQKENI. V gave up 3 bases and J gave up 7 bases; unmatched junction bases: 9. This CDR3 has 17 amino acids. Here the CDR3 reads CASSPPGLAGGENTQYF. The CDR3 coding sequence is TGTGCCAGCTCACCTCCCGGACTAGCGGGGGGCGAAAATACGCAGTATTTT.

This chain uses TRBV27 with TRBJ1-6; D not resolved. There are 14 residues in the CDR3. Trimming shortened V by 5 bases and J by 2 bases, and 7 bases separated the two germline ends. Germline CDR1 reads MNHEY; CDR2 reads SMNVEV (reference sequence). The CDR3 sequence: CASSRYAYNSPLHF. Written as DNA, the CDR3 is TGTGCCAGCAGTCGTTACGCCTATAATTCACCCCTCCACTTT.

The chain joins TRBV2 to TRBJ1-4; D might be TRBD1 (6 bases). This CDR3 is 15 amino acids long. Germline loops: CDR1 SNHLY, CDR2 FYNNEI. Between the trimmed V and J ends, which lost 1 base and 5 bases, there was a span of 11 bases. CDR3 residues: CASSEGGTPNEKLFF. The DNA for the CDR3 is TGTGCCAGCAGTGAAGGAGGGACACCGAATGAAAAACTGTTTTTT.

The chain uses TRBV29-1 and TRBJ1-2; 9 bases fit TRBD1. This CDR3 spans 15 amino acids. The V gene's germline CDR1 is SQVTM and CDR2 ANQGSEA. The trim removed 0 bases at V and 8 bases at J, leaving 10 bases unmatched. The CDR3 DNA reads TGCAGCGTTGAAGATCGGAACAGGGGGCTTGAGGGCTACACCTTC. Translation: CSVEDRNRGLEGYTF.

The chain combines TRBV6-2 or TRBV6-3 with TRBJ1-2; D remains unclear. Germline-derived CDR1 and CDR2 are MNHEY and SVGEGT. This CDR3 contains 11 residues. Trimming left V 4 bases short and J 4 bases short, with 4 bases between. This chain's CDR3 is CASSSGYGYTF. CDR3 nucleotide sequence: TGTGCCAGCAGTTCGGGCTATGGCTACACCTTC.

This chain uses TRBV6-5 with TRBJ2-7, with D maybe TRBD2 (6 bases). Trimming cost V 2 bases and J 5 bases, with 10 bases left between them. Germline assignment: CDR1 MNHEY and CDR2 SVGAGI. This CDR3 has 13 amino acids. CDR3 region: CASSYRGGHEQYF. The CDR3 DNA reads TGTGCCAGCAGTTACAGGGGAGGCCACGAGCAGTACTTC.

The chain combines TRBV12-5 with TRBJ1-3; no clear D. V was pared by 1 base and J by 0 bases, with 7 bases between. This CDR3 region has 15 residues. CDR1 LGHNT and CDR2 FRNRAP come from the germline V gene. CDR3 DNA sequence: TGTGCTAGTGGTTTGGGGGATGACTCTGGAAACACCATATATTTT. Translating it yields CASGLGDDSGNTIYF.

The J gene is TRBJ2-2, the V gene TRBV7-2; no firm D call. CDR1 is SGHTA and CDR2 is FQGNSA in the germline V gene. Deletions cut 4 bases from V and 2 bases from J, with 11 bases between. CDR3 size: 15 residues. CDR3 sequence: CASSSRPRNTGELFF. The DNA for the CDR3 is TGTGCCAGCAGCTCACGTCCCCGAAACACCGGGGAGCTGTTTTTT.

The chain has TRBV27 and TRBJ2-2, with D maybe TRBD1 (6 bases). The CDR3 runs to 15 residues. Trimming took off 5 bases at V and 7 bases at J, with 17 bases between the two ends. CDR1 is MNHEY, CDR2 SMNVEV, per germline (reference sequence). The CDR3 reads CASSPTPTGHGELFF. CDR3 sequence (DNA): TGTGCCAGCAGTCCGACCCCTACAGGGCACGGGGAGCTGTTTTTT.

The rearrangement uses TRBV4-1 and TRBJ1-1, with D uncertain. V shed 1 base and J shed 5 bases, with 14 bases lying between them. Germline assignment: CDR1 MGHRA and CDR2 YSYEKL. CDR3 size: 15 residues. The CDR3: CASSQAGGRRTEAFF. The DNA of the CDR3 is TGCGCCAGCAGCCAAGCGGGAGGGCGGAGGACTGAAGCTTTCTTT.

The chain links TRBV28 to TRBJ1-4; TRBD1 might be the D (5 bases). CDR3 size: 16 residues. Per the germline V gene, CDR1 is MDHEN and CDR2 is SYDVKM. The V end lost 3 bases, the J end lost 8 bases, and 19 bases lay between the germline ends. CDR3 residues: CASSFGLGQGDEKLFF. CDR3 DNA: TGTGCCAGCAGTTTTGGGTTGGGGCAGGGCGACGAAAAACTGTTTTTT.

This rearrangement joins TRBV11-2 to TRBJ2-3, with 7 bases fitting TRBD2. Unmatched junction bases numbered 4, after V lost 5 bases and J lost 2 bases. CDR3 length: 14 residues. Germline V gene lookup returns CDR1 SGHAT and CDR2 FQNNGV. The CDR3 DNA is TGTGCCAGCAGCCCGGGGGGTATCACAGATACGCAGTATTTT. Its translation is CASSPGGITDTQYF.

This sequence joins TRBV3-1 (or the pseudogene TRBV3-2) and TRBJ1-4; D gene ambiguous. Germline V gene lookup returns CDR1 LGHDT and CDR2 YNNKEL (reference sequence). CDR3 length: 14 residues. V lost 0 bases and J lost 3, with 5 bases in between. The CDR3 loop reads CASSQDLANEKLFF. CDR3 DNA: TGTGCCAGCAGCCAAGATCTAGCTAATGAAAAACTGTTTTTT.

The V and J genes are TRBV4-2 and TRBJ1-5, with 7 nucleotides matching TRBD1. The CDR3 extends over 16 amino acids. CDR1 and CDR2 (germline): LGHNA, YNFKEQ. J lost 7 bases, V lost 0 bases, and 9 bases had no gene match. This chain's CDR3 is CASSQDIGQGGQPQHF. DNA for the CDR3: TGTGCCAGCAGCCAAGATATTGGCCAGGGGGGACAGCCCCAGCATTTT.

This clone is a singleton in its sample. The J gene is TRBJ1-6, the V gene TRBV7-9; D remains unclear. V lost 2 bases to trimming and J lost 9 bases, with 8 bases between them. The V gene's germline CDR1 is SEHNR and CDR2 FQNEAQ (reference sequence). The CDR3 runs to 13 residues. The CDR3 here is CASSLNGFSPLHF. CDR3 DNA: TGTGCCAGCAGCTTAAATGGTTTTTCACCCCTCCACTTT.

V usage is TRBV6-5 and J usage is TRBJ1-2; D is ambiguous. Germline CDR1 MNHEY, CDR2 SVGAGI. V gave up 6 bases and J gave up 7 bases, with 15 bases separating them. CDR3 length: 13 residues. The CDR3: CASRVDRTGGYTF. The CDR3 coding sequence is TGTGCCAGCAGGGTTGACCGGACGGGTGGCTACACCTTC.

The chain has TRBV18 and TRBJ1-2; D call uncertain. Trimming stripped 0 bases from V and 2 bases from J, with 7 bases between. Germline values: CDR1 KGHSH, CDR2 LQKENI. The length of the CDR3 is 14 residues. The CDR3 protein is CASSPPGRNYGYTF. For the CDR3, the DNA is TGTGCCAGCTCACCACCGGGCAGGAACTATGGCTACACCTTC.

This rearrangement joins TRBV3-1 (or the pseudogene TRBV3-2) to TRBJ1-2; D may be TRBD1 (5 bases). The CDR3 runs to 12 residues. Germline V gene lookup returns CDR1 LGHDT and CDR2 YNNKEL (reference sequence). V was pared by 4 bases and J by 10 bases, with 13 bases between. CDR3 sequence (DNA): TGTGCCAGCAGCCTCGGGGACCGTACCTACACCTTC. It translates to CASSLGDRTYTF.

V gene TRBV28 combines with J gene TRBJ1-1; D gene ambiguous. Trimming left V 8 bases short and J 0 bases short, with 10 bases between. Germline CDR1 is MDHEN and CDR2 is SYDVKM. This CDR3 has 13 amino acids. This CDR3 is CASGERMNTEAFF. The CDR3 nucleotides read TGTGCCAGCGGCGAAAGAATGAACACTGAAGCTTTCTTT. Full variable domain (missing parts from reference TRBV28 and TRBJ1-1): DVKVTQSSRYLVKRTGEKVFLECVQDMDHENMFWYRQDPGLGLRLIYFSYDVKMKEKGDIPEGYSVSREKKERFSLILESASTNQTSMYLCASGERMNTEAFFGQGTRLTVV.

The chain couples TRBV28 to TRBJ2-3; D is unclear. Per the germline V gene, CDR1 is MDHEN and CDR2 is SYDVKM. This CDR3 contains 13 residues. V dropped 4 bases and J dropped 7 bases, with 12 bases sitting between them. The DNA of the CDR3 is TGTGCCAGCAGTTCACCCCCCTCGAATACGCAGTATTTT. It encodes CASSSPPSNTQYF.